This TCR beta chain was obtained from a study of shared T cell receptors in the human thymus. The CDR3 contains 16 residues. Germline loops: CDR1 SGDLS, CDR2 YYNGEE. V lost 0 bases to trimming and J lost 0 bases, with 10 bases between them. TCRdb's table, derived via immunoSEQ multiplex PCR, lists solely in-frame clones and lacks some. The table has 500,000 to 750,000 clones, 88% seen once. The sample also formed part of further work on human thymus T cells. That study reports: During corrective heart surgery, resections were taken, and the thymus tissue came from them. A high degree of thymic repertoire overlap among unrelated individuals was reported in related research.

This clonotype originated in a boy under two years old with a congenital heart defect. Specimen: thymocytes. The chain joins TRBV9 to TRBJ1-3; D is unclear. CDR3 coding DNA: TGTGCCAGCAGCGTAGGCGGTCTAGTCTCTGGAAACACCATATATTTT. As protein: CASSVGGLVSGNTIYF. The whole variable domain, remainder taken from reference TRBV9 and TRBJ1-3, is DSGVTQTPKHLITATGQRVTLRCSPRSGDLSVYWYQQSLDQGLQFLIQYYNGEERAKGNILERFSAQQFPDLHSELNLSSLELGDSALYFCASSVGGLVSGNTIYFGEGSWLTVV.